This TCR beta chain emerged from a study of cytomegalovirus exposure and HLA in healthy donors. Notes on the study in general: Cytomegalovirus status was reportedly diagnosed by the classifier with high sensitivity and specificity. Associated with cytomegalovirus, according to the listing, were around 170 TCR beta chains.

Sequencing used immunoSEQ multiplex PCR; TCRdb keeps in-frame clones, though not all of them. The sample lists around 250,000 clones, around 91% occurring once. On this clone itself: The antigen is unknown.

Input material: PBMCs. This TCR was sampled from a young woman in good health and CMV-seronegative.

CDR3 in DNA: TGTGCCAGCAGTGAAGGGGTGGGAGAGATCTTCACAGATACGCAGTATTTT. Translating it yields CASSEGVGEIFTDTQYF. The chain couples TRBV6-1 to TRBJ2-3, with D possibly TRBD2 on 5 matching bases. V shed 1 base and J shed 2 bases, with 16 bases lying between them. Per germline, CDR1 MNHNS and CDR2 SASEGT. There are 17 residues in the CDR3.